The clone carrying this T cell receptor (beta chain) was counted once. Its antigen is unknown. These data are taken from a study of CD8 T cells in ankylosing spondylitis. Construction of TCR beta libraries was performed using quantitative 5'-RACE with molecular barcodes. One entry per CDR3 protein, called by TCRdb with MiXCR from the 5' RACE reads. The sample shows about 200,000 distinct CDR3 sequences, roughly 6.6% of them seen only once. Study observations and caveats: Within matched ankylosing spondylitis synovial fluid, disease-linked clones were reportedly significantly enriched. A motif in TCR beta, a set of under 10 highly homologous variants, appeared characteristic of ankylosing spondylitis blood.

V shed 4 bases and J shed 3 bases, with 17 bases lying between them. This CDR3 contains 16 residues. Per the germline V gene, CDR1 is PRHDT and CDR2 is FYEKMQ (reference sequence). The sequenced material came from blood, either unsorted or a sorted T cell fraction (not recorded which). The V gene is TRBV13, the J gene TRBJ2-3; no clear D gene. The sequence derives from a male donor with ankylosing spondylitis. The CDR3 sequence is CASSSTEEVWTDTQYF. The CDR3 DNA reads TGTGCCAGCAGCTCCACCGAAGAGGTCTGGACAGATACGCAGTATTTT. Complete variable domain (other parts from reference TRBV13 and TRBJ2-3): AAGVIQSPRHLIKEKRETATLKCYPIPRHDTVYWYQQGPGQDPQFLISFYEKMQSDKGSIPDRFSAQQFSDYHSELNMSSLELGDSALYFCASSSTEEVWTDTQYFGPGTRLTVL.